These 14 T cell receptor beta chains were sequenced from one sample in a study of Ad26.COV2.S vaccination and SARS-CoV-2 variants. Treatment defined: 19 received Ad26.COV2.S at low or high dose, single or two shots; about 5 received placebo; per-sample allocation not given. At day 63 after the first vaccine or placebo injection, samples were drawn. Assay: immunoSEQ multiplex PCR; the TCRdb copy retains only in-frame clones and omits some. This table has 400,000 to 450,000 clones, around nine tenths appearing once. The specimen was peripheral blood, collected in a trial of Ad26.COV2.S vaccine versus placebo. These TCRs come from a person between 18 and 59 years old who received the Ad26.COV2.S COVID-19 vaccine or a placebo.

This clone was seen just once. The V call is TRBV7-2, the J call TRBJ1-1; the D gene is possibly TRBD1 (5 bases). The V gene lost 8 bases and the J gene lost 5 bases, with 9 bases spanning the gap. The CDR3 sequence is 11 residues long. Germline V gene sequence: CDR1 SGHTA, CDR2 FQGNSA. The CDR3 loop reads CASWGETEAFF. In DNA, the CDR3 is TGTGCCAGCTGGGGGGAAACTGAAGCTTTCTTT.

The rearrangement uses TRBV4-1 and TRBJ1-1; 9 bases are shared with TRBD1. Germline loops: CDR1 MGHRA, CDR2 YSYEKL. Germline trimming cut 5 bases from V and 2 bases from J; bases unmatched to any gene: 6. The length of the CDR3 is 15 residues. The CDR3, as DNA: TGCGCCAGCAGCTTTGCACAGGGGGCAAACACTGAAGCTTTCTTT. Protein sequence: CASSFAQGANTEAFF.

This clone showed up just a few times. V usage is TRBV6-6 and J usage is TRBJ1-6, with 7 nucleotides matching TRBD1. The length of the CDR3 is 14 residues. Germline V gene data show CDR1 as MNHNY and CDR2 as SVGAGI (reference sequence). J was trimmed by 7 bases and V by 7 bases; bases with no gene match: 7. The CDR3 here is CASTKGGINSPLHF. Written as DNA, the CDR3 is TGTGCCAGCACTAAAGGGGGCATAAATTCACCCCTCCACTTT.

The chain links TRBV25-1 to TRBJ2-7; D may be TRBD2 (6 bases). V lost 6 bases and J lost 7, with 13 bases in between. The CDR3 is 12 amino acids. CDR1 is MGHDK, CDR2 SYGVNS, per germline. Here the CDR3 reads CASSRDSGEQYF. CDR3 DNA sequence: TGTGCCAGCAGCCGGGACTCTGGGGAGCAGTACTTC.

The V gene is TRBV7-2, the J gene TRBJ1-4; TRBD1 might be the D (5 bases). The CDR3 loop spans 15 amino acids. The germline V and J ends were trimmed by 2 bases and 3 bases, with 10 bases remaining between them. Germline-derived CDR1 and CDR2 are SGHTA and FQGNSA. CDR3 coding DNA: TGTGCCAGCAGCTTACTGGGGCGGTCTAATGAAAAACTGTTTTTT. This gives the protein CASSLLGRSNEKLFF.

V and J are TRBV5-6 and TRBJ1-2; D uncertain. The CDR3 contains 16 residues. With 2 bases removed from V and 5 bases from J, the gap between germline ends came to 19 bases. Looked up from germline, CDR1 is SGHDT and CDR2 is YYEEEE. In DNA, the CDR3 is TGTGCCAGCAGCTTTGGTGTTTCTCGGCCTGGGTATGGCTACACCTTC. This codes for CASSFGVSRPGYGYTF.

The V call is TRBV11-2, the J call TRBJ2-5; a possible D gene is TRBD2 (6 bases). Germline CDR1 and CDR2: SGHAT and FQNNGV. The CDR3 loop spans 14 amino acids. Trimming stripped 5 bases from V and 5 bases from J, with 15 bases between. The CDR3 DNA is TGTGCCAGCAGCCCCCAACTGCGGGGCGAGACCCAGTACTTC. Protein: CASSPQLRGETQYF.

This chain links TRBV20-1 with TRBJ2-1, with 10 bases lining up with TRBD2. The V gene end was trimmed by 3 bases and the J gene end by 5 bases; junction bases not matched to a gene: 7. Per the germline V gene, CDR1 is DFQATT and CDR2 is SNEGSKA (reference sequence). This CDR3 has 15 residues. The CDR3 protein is CSASGRLAGDNEQFF. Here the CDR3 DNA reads TGCAGTGCTAGTGGACGTCTAGCGGGGGACAATGAGCAGTTCTTC.

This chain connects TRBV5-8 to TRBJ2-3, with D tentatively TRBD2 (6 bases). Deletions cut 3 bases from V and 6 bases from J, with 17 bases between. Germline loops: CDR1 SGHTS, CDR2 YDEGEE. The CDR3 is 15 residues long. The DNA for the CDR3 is TGTGCCAGCAGCTGGGGGAGACTAGGGGCCGATACGCAGTATTTT. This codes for CASSWGRLGADTQYF.

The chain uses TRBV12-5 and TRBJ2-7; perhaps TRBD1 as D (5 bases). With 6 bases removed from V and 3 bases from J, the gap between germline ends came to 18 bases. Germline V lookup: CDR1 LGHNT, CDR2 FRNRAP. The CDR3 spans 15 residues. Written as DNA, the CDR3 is TGTGCTAGTGGAGCCCCTAGGGGTTCCCGCTACGAGCAGTACTTC. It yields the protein CASGAPRGSRYEQYF.

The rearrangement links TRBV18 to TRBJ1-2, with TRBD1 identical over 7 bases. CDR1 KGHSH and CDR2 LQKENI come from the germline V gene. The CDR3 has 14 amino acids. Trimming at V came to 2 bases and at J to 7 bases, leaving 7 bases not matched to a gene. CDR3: CASSPEGGVGGYTF. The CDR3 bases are TGTGCCAGCTCACCAGAAGGGGGCGTAGGTGGCTACACCTTC.

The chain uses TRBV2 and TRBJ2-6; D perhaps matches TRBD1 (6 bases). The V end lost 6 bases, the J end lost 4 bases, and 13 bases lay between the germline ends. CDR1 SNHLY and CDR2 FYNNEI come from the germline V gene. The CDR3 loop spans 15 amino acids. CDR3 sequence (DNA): TGTGCCAGCAGAGAAACAGGGATAGGGGCCAACGTCCTGACTTTC. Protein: CASRETGIGANVLTF.

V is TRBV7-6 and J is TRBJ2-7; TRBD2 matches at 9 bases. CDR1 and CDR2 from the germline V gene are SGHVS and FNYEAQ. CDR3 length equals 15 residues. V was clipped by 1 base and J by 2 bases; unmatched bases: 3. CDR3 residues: CASSLGASGTYEQYF. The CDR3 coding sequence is TGTGCCAGCAGCTTAGGTGCTAGCGGGACCTACGAGCAGTACTTC.

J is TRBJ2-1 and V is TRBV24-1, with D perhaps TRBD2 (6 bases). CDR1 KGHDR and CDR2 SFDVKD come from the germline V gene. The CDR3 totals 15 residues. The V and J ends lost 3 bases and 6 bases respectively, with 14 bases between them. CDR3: CATSDPNRGTNEQFF. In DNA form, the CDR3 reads TGTGCCACCAGTGATCCAAACCGGGGGACCAATGAGCAGTTCTTC.